Following are 5 T cell receptor beta chains from one sample sequenced in a study of CXCR3-negative and CXCR3-positive naive CD8 T cells. No antigen has been assigned to these receptors. All TRB cDNA libraries came from 5' RACE performed with UMI labels. TCRdb derives one entry per CDR3 protein from the 5' RACE reads, leaving out DNA. The specimen's table records under 85,000 distinct CDR3 sequences. General study findings and limits: CXCR3-positive naive cells had more hydrophobic TRB CDR3s than CXCR3-negative naive cells.

Sequencing was carried out using naive CXCR3+ CD8+ T cells from blood. Sample subset: CD45RO-CCR7+CD27+CD95- naive CD8+ T cells expressing CXCR3 (TNR3+). The receptor source for this set is a human donor in good health. Some clones in this sample may be carry-over from other donors' samples.

The rearrangement links TRBV10-3 to TRBJ2-3. This CDR3 is built from 14 residues. Germline CDR1 ENHRY, CDR2 SYGVKD. CDR3: CAIMWDPGTDTQYF.

This rearrangement joins TRBV29-1 to TRBJ2-2. This CDR3 comprises 13 residues. Germline loops: CDR1 SQVTM, CDR2 ANQGSEA. CDR3 loop: CSVEDAKTGELFF.

The chain couples TRBV27 to TRBJ2-3. Germline V CDR1 and CDR2: MNHEY, SMNVEV (reference sequence). The CDR3 loop spans 15 amino acids. The CDR3 is CASSLYWGGTDTQYF.

This chain uses TRBV24-1 with TRBJ1-5; TCRdb lists TRBD1, though no DNA is available to test this call. Germline values: CDR1 KGHDR, CDR2 SFDVKD. This CDR3 is built from 14 residues. CDR3 sequence: CATSTSDRYLPQHF.

The chain combines TRBV12-3 or TRBV12-4 with TRBJ2-1; TCRdb proposes TRBD1, but this gene call is untestable without DNA. The CDR3 loop spans 11 amino acids. The CDR3: CAAQGNNEQFF.